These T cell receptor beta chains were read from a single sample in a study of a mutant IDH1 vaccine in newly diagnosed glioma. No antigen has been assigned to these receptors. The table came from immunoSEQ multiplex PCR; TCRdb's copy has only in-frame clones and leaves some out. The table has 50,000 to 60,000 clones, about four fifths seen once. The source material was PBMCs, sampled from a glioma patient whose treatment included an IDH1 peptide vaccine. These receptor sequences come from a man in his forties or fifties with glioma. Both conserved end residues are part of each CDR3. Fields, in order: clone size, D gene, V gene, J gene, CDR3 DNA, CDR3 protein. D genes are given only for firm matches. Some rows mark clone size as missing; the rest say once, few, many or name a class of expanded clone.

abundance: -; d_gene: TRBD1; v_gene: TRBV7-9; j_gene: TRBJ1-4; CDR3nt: TGTGCCAGCAGCTCAGGGACAGTTAATGAAAAACTGTTTTTT; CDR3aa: CASSSGTVNEKLFF
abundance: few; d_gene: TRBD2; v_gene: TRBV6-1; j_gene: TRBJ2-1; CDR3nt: TGTGCCAGCAGTGAGGTAGCGGGGTACAATGAGCAGTTCTTC; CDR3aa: CASSEVAGYNEQFF
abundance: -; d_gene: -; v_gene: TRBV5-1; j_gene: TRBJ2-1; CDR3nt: TGCGCCAGCAGCTTGGAGGGGGGGCCACATGAGCAGTTCTTC; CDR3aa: CASSLEGGPHEQFF
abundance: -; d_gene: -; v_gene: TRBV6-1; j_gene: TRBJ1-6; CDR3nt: TGTGCCAGCAGTGAAGCTCGGAACAACTATAATTCACCCCTCCACTTT; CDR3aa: CASSEARNNYNSPLHF
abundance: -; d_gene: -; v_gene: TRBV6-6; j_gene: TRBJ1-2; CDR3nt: TGTGCCAGCAGTTACCCCGGGGGGCCCTACGGCTACACCTTC; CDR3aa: CASSYPGGPYGYTF
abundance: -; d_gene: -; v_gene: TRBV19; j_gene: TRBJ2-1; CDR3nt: TGTGCCAGTAGTACAGGTCTCTCCTACAATGAGCAGTTCTTC; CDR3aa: CASSTGLSYNEQFF
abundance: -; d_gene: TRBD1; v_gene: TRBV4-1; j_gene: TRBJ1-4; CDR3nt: TGCGCCAGCAGCCACCGTCCGAAGGACAGGGGATATAATGAAAAACTGTTTTTT; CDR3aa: CASSHRPKDRGYNEKLFF
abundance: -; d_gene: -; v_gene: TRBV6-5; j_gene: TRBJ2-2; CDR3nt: TGTGCCAGCAGGTACTGGACGAACACCGGGGAGCTGTTTTTT; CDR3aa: CASRYWTNTGELFF
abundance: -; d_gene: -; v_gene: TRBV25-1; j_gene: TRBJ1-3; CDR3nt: TGTGCCAGCAGTGTCAAAAACACCATATATTTT; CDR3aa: CASSVKNTIYF
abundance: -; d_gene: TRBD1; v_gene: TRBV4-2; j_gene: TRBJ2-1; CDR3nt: TGTGCCAGCAGCCATGACAGGGTGGATACAGATGAGCAGTTCTTC; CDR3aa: CASSHDRVDTDEQFF
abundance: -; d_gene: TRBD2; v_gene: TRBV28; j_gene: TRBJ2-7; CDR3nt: TGTGCCAGCAGTACGACATCTAGCGGCGGCCTCGGACGGCAGTACTTC; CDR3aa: CASSTTSSGGLGRQYF
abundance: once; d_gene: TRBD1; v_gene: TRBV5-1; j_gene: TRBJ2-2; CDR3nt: TGCGCCAGCAGCCTCGACAGGGGTAACACCGGGGAGCTGTTTTTT; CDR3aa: CASSLDRGNTGELFF
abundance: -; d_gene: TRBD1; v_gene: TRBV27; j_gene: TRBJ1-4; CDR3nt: TGTGCCAGCAGTACAAAGGGGACAGGGTTAGGCAAACTGTTTTTT; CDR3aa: CASSTKGTGLGKLFF
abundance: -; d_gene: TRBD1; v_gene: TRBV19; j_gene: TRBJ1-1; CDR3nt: TGTGCCAGTTGTCCCGGGACAGGCACTGAAGCTTTCTTT; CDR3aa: CASCPGTGTEAFF
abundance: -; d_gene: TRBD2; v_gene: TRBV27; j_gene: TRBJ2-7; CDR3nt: TGTGCCAGCAGTTTAGCAACGGGGGGTAACGAGCAGTACTTC; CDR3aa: CASSLATGGNEQYF
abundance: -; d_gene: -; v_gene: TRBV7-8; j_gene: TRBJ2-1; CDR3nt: TGTGCCAGCAGCTTAGAAGGCAGTTACAATGAGCAGTTCTTC; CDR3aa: CASSLEGSYNEQFF
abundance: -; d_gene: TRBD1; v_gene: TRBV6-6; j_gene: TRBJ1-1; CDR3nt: TGTGCCAGCAGGCTCGCAGGGGGCGACACTGAAGCTTTCTTT; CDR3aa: CASRLAGGDTEAFF
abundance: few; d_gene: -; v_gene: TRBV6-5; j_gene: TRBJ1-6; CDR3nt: TGTGCCAGCAGTTACCAGGTCGGAATTAATTCACCCCTCCACTTT; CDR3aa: CASSYQVGINSPLHF
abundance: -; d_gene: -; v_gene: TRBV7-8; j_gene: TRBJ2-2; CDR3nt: TGTGCCAGCAGCCCCTGGCGGGGCGGGGCGGGCCTCACCGGGGAGCTGTTTTTT; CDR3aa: CASSPWRGGAGLTGELFF
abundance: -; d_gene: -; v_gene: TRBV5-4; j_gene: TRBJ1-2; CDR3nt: TGTGCCAGCAGCCAAGATCGGGGAGGTGGGCGATATGGCTACACCTTC; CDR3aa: CASSQDRGGGRYGYTF
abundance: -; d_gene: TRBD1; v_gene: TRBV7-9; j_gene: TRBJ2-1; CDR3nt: TGTGCCAGCAGCTACGGACAGGACTCCTACAATGAGCAGTTCTTC; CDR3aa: CASSYGQDSYNEQFF
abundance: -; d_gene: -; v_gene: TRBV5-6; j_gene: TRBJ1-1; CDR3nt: TGTGCCAGCAGCTTACAACAATCGACCTGGACTGAAGCTTTCTTT; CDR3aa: CASSLQQSTWTEAFF
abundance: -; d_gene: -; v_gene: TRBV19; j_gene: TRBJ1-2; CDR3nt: TGTGCCAGTAGTATGGTGGAAACAGTGAACTATGGCTACACCTTC; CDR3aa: CASSMVETVNYGYTF
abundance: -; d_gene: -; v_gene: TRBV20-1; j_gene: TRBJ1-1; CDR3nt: TGCAGTGCTCTTATGAACACTGAAGCTTTCTTT; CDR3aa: CSALMNTEAFF
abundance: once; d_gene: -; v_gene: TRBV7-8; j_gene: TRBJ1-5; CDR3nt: TGTGCCAGCAGCTTATTTGCAGGGGTCAATCAGCCCCAGCATTTT; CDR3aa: CASSLFAGVNQPQHF
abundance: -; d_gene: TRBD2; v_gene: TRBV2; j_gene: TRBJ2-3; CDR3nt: TGTGCCAGCTCATGGGGGGGAGATACGCAGTATTTT; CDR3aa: CASSWGGDTQYF
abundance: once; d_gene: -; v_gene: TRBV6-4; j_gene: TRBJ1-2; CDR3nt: TGTGCCAGCAGCGCCCGTCGGGGTGGTGACTATGGCTACACCTTC; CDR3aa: CASSARRGGDYGYTF
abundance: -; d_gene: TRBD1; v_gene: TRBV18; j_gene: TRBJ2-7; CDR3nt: TGTGCCAGCTCAGATACACAGGGGTCCTACGAGCAGTACTTC; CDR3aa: CASSDTQGSYEQYF
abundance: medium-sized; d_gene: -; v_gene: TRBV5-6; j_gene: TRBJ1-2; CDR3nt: TGTGCCAGCAGCTTAGGTCTAATCGGCTACACCTTC; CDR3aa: CASSLGLIGYTF
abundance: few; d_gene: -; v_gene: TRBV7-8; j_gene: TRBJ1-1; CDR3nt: TGTGCCAGCAGCGAGCAAGGAACTGAAGCTTTCTTT; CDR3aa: CASSEQGTEAFF
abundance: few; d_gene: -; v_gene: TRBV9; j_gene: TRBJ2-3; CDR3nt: TGTGCCAGCAGCCCCCGGGACACCCTAAGCACAGATACGCAGTATTTT; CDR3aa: CASSPRDTLSTDTQYF
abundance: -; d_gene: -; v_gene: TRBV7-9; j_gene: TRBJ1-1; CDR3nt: TGTGCCAGCGAGGGGGTCACTGAAGCTTTCTTT; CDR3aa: CASEGVTEAFF
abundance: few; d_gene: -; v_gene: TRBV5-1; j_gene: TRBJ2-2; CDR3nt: TGCGCCAGCAGCGAGACTGATACCGGGGAGCTGTTTTTT; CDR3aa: CASSETDTGELFF
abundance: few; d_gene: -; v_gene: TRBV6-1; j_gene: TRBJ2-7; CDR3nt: TGTGCCAGCAGGCGGGATTACGAGCAGTACTTC; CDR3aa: CASRRDYEQYF
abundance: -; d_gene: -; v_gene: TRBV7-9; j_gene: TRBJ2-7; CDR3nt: TGTGCCAGCAGCTTAGTGTCCTACTACGAGCAGTACTTC; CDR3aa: CASSLVSYYEQYF
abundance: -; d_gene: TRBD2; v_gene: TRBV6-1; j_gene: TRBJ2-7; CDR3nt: TGTGCCAGCAGTGTGAGGACCGGGACTAGCGGGGGCGCATCCTACGAGCAGTACTTC; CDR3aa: CASSVRTGTSGGASYEQYF
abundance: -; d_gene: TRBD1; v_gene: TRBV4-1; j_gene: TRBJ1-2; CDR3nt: TGCGCCAGCAGCCAAGGCGGCCTCCGGGACAGGGGAACTGGCGGCTACACCTTC; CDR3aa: CASSQGGLRDRGTGGYTF
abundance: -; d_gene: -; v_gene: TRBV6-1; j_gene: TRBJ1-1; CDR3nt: TGTGCCAGCACCATGAACACTGAAGCTTTCTTT; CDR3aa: CASTMNTEAFF
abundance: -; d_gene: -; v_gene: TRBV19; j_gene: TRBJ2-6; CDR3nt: TGTGCCAGTAGTGTAGATCCGGGACGGATCTCTGGGGCCAACGTCCTGACTTTC; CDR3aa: CASSVDPGRISGANVLTF
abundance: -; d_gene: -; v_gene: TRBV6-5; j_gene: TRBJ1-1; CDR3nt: TGTGCCAGCAGTTACTCTGGGGGGCAGGACGGAGCTTTCTTT; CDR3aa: CASSYSGGQDGAFF
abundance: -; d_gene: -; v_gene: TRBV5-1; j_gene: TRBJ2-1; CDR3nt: TGCGCCAGCAGCTTGTACGCAGGGCCCAATGAGCAGTTCTTC; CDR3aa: CASSLYAGPNEQFF
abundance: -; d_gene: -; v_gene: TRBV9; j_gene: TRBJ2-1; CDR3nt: TGTGCCAGCAGCGTAGGCCTCTCGGGGTCGGGTGAGCAGTTCTTC; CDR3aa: CASSVGLSGSGEQFF
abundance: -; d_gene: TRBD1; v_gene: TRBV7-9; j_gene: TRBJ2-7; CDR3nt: TGTGCCAGCAGCCAAGGACAGGGCTCCTACGAGCAGTACTTC; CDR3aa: CASSQGQGSYEQYF
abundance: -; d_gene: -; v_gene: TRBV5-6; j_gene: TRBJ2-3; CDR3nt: TGTGCCAGCCGTCTCAAACCCGGGACGGCTACCGGTACGCAGTATTTT; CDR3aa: CASRLKPGTATGTQYF
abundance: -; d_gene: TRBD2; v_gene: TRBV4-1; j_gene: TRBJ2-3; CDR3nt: TGCGCCAGCAGCCAATTAAGAAGAGCGGGGGGCTCCACAGATACGCAGTATTTT; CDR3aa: CASSQLRRAGGSTDTQYF
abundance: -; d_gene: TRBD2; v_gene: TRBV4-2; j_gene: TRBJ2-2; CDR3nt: TGTGCCAGCAACGGGGGGACGGACACCGGGGAGCTGTTTTTT; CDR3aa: CASNGGTDTGELFF